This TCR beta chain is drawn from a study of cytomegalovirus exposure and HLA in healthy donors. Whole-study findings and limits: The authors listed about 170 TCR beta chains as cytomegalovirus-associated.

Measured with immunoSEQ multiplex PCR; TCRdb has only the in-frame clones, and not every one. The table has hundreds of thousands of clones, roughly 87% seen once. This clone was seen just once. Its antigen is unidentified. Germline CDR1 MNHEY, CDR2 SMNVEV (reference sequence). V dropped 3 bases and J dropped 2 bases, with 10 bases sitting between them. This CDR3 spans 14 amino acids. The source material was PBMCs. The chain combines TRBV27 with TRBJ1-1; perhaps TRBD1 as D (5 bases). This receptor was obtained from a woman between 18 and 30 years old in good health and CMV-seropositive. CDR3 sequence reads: CASSFYDRNTEAFF. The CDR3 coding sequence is TGTGCCAGCAGTTTTTATGACAGAAACACTGAAGCTTTCTTT.